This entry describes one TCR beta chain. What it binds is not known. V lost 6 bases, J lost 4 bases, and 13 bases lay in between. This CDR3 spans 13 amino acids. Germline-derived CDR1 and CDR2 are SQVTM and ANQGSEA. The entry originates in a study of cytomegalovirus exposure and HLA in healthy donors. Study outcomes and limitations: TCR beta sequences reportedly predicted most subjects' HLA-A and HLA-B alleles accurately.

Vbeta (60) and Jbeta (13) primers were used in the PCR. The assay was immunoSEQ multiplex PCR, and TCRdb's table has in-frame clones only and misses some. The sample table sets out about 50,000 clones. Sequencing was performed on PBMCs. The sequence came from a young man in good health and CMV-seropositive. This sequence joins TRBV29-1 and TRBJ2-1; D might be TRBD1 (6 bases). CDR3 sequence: CSVTGTIYNEQFF. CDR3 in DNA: TGCAGCGTAACCGGGACAATTTACAATGAGCAGTTCTTC.